These T cell receptor beta chains were read from a single sample in a study of blood T cell repertoires in COVID-19. Using immunoSEQ multiplex PCR, the repertoire was profiled, and TCRdb retains in-frame clones only, with some absent. Of 450,000 or so clones in the sample, 70% to 90% were seen once. The material sequenced was peripheral blood. These receptor sequences come from a man aged 18 to 35 with COVID-19, enrolled during active disease. Each CDR3 is given with its conserved first and last residue. A D gene is named only where the DNA matches it firmly. Size is omitted from some rows. Given values are once, few, many or a class for expanded clones.

J gene | clone size | V gene | D gene | CDR3 DNA | CDR3 protein
TRBJ2-1 | - | TRBV7-3 | TRBD2 | TGTGCCAGCAGTCGGGACTACGGTTGGGATGAGCAGTTCTTC | CASSRDYGWDEQFF
TRBJ2-1 | - | TRBV2 | - | TGTGCCAGCAGTGAAGATCTAGTGGTGTACAATGAGCAGTTCTTC | CASSEDLVVYNEQFF
TRBJ2-2 | - | TRBV3-1/TRBV3-2 | TRBD2 | TGTGCCAGCAGACCCGGGACTAGCGCCGGGGAGCTGTTTTTT | CASRPGTSAGELFF
TRBJ2-1 | - | TRBV7-3 | - | TGTGCCAGCAGCTGGAGGGACAGTTGGAGGGATTCCCCCTACAATGAGCAGTTCTTC | CASSWRDSWRDSPYNEQFF
TRBJ1-1 | - | TRBV27 | - | TGTGCCAGCAGTTTAGGGGGGGGATGGACTGAAGCTTTCTTT | CASSLGGGWTEAFF
TRBJ1-5 | few | TRBV24-1 | - | TGTGCCACCAGTGGTCAGGTCAATCAGCCCCAGCATTTT | CATSGQVNQPQHF
TRBJ2-7 | - | TRBV7-9 | TRBD1 | TGTGCCAGCAGCTTAAGGGACAGGGCCTACGAGCAGTACTTC | CASSLRDRAYEQYF
TRBJ2-7 | - | TRBV5-4 | - | TGTGCCAGCAGCTCCGCCGAAAAGAGACTAAACTACGAGCAGTACTTC | CASSSAEKRLNYEQYF
TRBJ2-7 | - | TRBV6-5 | - | TGTGCCAGCTCTATCTCTTACGCCTACGAGCAGTACTTC | CASSISYAYEQYF
TRBJ2-5 | - | TRBV19 | TRBD1 | TGTGCCAGTAGTCCAGGACAGGGGGGCGGGGTACCCCAAGAGACCCAGTACTTC | CASSPGQGGGVPQETQYF
TRBJ1-1 | - | TRBV25-1 | - | TGTGCCAGCAGCACCGTCCGGCGGGGGACTCCGAACACTGAAGCTTTCTTT | CASSTVRRGTPNTEAFF
TRBJ2-3 | - | TRBV5-1 | TRBD2 | TGCGCCAGCAGCTCACGACTAGCGGGGGGAATCCGCACAGATACGCAGTATTTT | CASSSRLAGGIRTDTQYF
TRBJ2-5 | - | TRBV7-6 | - | TGTGCCAGCAGCCCTAACAGCCTCCAAGAGACCCAGTACTTC | CASSPNSLQETQYF
TRBJ2-1 | - | TRBV27 | - | TGTGCCAGCGGCCCGGGTGAGCAGTTCTTC | CASGPGEQFF
TRBJ2-2 | - | TRBV2 | TRBD2 | TGTGCCAGCAGGTCAATAGCGGGGCCGACCGGGGAGCTGTTTTTT | CASRSIAGPTGELFF
TRBJ2-7 | - | TRBV25-1 | - | TGTGCCAGCAGTGCGGGACCCCAGGGGGAGCAGTACTTC | CASSAGPQGEQYF
TRBJ2-3 | - | TRBV19 | - | TGTGCCAGTAGTAGGCGGGGGCTACTAACAGATACGCAGTATTTT | CASSRRGLLTDTQYF
TRBJ2-3 | - | TRBV7-9 | TRBD1 | TGTGCCAGCAGCATCGACGGACAGGGGGCCTCAGATACGCAGTATTTT | CASSIDGQGASDTQYF
TRBJ2-3 | - | TRBV19 | TRBD1 | TGTGCCAGTAGTACCTTACAGGGGGTAACAGATACGCAGTATTTT | CASSTLQGVTDTQYF
TRBJ1-2 | - | TRBV5-1 | TRBD1 | TGCGCCAGCAGCTACACAGGGGCGGATGGCTACACCTTC | CASSYTGADGYTF
TRBJ2-6 | - | TRBV4-2 | TRBD1 | TGTGCCAGCACCCGGGCCGGACAGGGGTCTGGGGCCAACGTCCTGACTTTC | CASTRAGQGSGANVLTF
TRBJ2-3 | - | TRBV7-9 | TRBD2 | TGTGCCAGCAGCGCGAAACTAGCGGGGTCCACGGATACGCAGTATTTT | CASSAKLAGSTDTQYF
TRBJ1-1 | - | TRBV5-6 | - | TGTGCCAGCAGCTTTCGGGTTAGGTTGAACACTGAAGCTTTCTTT | CASSFRVRLNTEAFF
TRBJ2-1 | - | TRBV19 | TRBD2 | TGTGCCAGTAGTATGGGACTAGTCAGCAATGAGCAGTTCTTC | CASSMGLVSNEQFF
TRBJ1-3 | few | TRBV5-1 | TRBD1 | TGCGCCAGCAGCCCCGGGGACAGCTCTGGAAACACCATATATTTT | CASSPGDSSGNTIYF
TRBJ2-1 | - | TRBV11-2 | - | TGTGCCAGCAGCCACCGGGGCCACGGGGGGTTCTTC | CASSHRGHGGFF
TRBJ2-1 | - | TRBV11-2 | - | TGTGCCAGCAGCTTCGGGGGGCCCGAGCAGTTCTTC | CASSFGGPEQFF
TRBJ2-7 | - | TRBV5-1 | - | TGCGCCAGCAGACCTGCACTATCTAGCACGGACGAGCAGTACTTC | CASRPALSSTDEQYF
TRBJ2-7 | - | TRBV3-1/TRBV3-2 | - | TGTGCCAGCACGGGACTCCATTTTACCGAGCAGTACTTC | CASTGLHFTEQYF
TRBJ2-2 | - | TRBV7-6 | - | TGTGCCAGCAGCTTTTCTCTCCAAGCCACCACCGGGGAGCTGTTTTTT | CASSFSLQATTGELFF
TRBJ2-7 | - | TRBV7-2 | TRBD2 | TGTGCCAGCAAATTAGCGGGAGGGCAGGACGAGCAGTACTTC | CASKLAGGQDEQYF
TRBJ1-5 | - | TRBV24-1 | TRBD1 | TGTGCCACCAGTGGACTCCCCGGGACAGGGGGGGATAGCAATCAGCCCCAGCATTTT | CATSGLPGTGGDSNQPQHF
TRBJ2-1 | - | TRBV6-6 | - | TGTGCCAGCAGTTTACGACTCCTTCCCCAATATCAAGAGCAGTTCTTC | CASSLRLLPQYQEQFF
TRBJ2-7 | - | TRBV19 | TRBD2 | TGTGCCAGTAGTATCAGGTTCCCAGCGGGGGGAGTTCCGACCTACGAGCAGTACTTC | CASSIRFPAGGVPTYEQYF
TRBJ2-7 | - | TRBV7-8 | - | TGTGCCAGCAGCCTCCGCGGAGGGTCGAACGAGCAGTACTTC | CASSLRGGSNEQYF
TRBJ2-3 | - | TRBV7-9 | TRBD1 | TGTGCCAGCAGCCCGAGGGGACAGTCGCCCACAGATACGCAGTATTTT | CASSPRGQSPTDTQYF
TRBJ1-1 | - | TRBV12-3/TRBV12-4 | - | TGTGCCAGCAGTTTTCGGGGTAACACTGAAGCTTTCTTT | CASSFRGNTEAFF
TRBJ2-5 | - | TRBV5-4 | - | TGTGCCAGCAGCTTGGCTGTCCAAGAGACCCAGTACTTC | CASSLAVQETQYF
TRBJ2-2 | - | TRBV6-5 | TRBD1 | TGTGCCAGCAGTTGGACAGGAGGTGGGACCGGGGAGCTGTTTTTT | CASSWTGGGTGELFF
TRBJ1-5 | few | TRBV6-5 | - | TGTGCCAGCAGTTACTCACAATATAGCAATCAGCCCCAGCATTTT | CASSYSQYSNQPQHF
TRBJ2-4 | - | TRBV14 | TRBD2 | TGTGCCAGCAGCCACAGCGGGAGCGTGGCCAAAAACATTCAGTACTTC | CASSHSGSVAKNIQYF
TRBJ2-1 | - | TRBV7-9 | - | TGTGCCAGCAGCTCCCCCTCGGACATGCACAATGAGCAGTTCTTC | CASSSPSDMHNEQFF
TRBJ1-6 | - | TRBV14 | - | TGTGCCAGCAGCCCCCGGGGGAATAATTCACCCCTCCACTTT | CASSPRGNNSPLHF
TRBJ2-7 | - | TRBV21-1 | - | TGTGCCAGCAGGAACCCCGATCGGCGTAGGGGCGGGAGGGCCCACCACGAGCAGTACTTC | CASRNPDRRRGGRAHHEQYF
TRBJ2-2 | - | TRBV4-1 | - | TGCGCCAGCAGCCAAGCTAACCTCGTCGCCACCGGGGAGCTGTTTTTT | CASSQANLVATGELFF
TRBJ1-5 | - | TRBV5-6 | - | TGTGCCAGCAGCGACTCGCGGGGGCAGCCCCAGCATTTT | CASSDSRGQPQHF
TRBJ2-7 | - | TRBV5-8 | TRBD1 | TGTGCCAGCAGCCTACCGGGACAGGGCTACCCCTACGAGCAGTACTTC | CASSLPGQGYPYEQYF
TRBJ2-5 | once | TRBV6-5 | - | TGTGCCAGCAGTCCGCAACAACAGACCCAGTACTTC | CASSPQQQTQYF
TRBJ1-1 | once | TRBV30 | - | TGTGCCTGGAAGAGGGGAGCGGGCACTGAAGCTTTCTTT | CAWKRGAGTEAFF